Presented here are 30 T cell receptor beta chains from one specimen sequenced in a study of PD-L1 blockade in urothelial cancer. The data were produced by immunoSEQ multiplex PCR, yet TCRdb's version contains in-frame clones alone and is incomplete. Here the sample spans tens of thousands of clones, 80% to 85% being singletons. The specimen was PBMCs, collected around atezolizumab (anti-PD-L1) treatment. These receptors all stem from a man between 65 and 79 years old with urothelial cancer.

The table lists this clone with a count of one. The J gene is TRBJ2-7, the V gene TRBV25-1; the D gene is possibly TRBD2 (5 bases). This CDR3 has 12 residues. V dropped 8 bases and J dropped 2 bases, with 10 bases sitting between them. Germline CDR1 and CDR2: MGHDK and SYGVNS. CDR3 residues: CASSRGTYEQYF. In DNA, the CDR3 is TGTGCCAGCTCTCGAGGGACCTACGAGCAGTACTTC.

The CDR3 region has the DNA TGTGCCAGCAGTTTCCAAGGTCGAGGGTCCCTCCACTTT. This codes for CASSFQGRGSLHF. The chain couples TRBV27 to TRBJ1-6; D gene unclear. Germline loops: CDR1 MNHEY, CDR2 SMNVEV (reference sequence). The CDR3 is 13 amino acids. V lost 3 bases to trimming and J lost 14 bases, with 14 bases between them.

The V and J genes are TRBV28 and TRBJ2-1; 9 bases match TRBD2. V gave up 2 bases and J gave up 7 bases; unmatched junction bases: 9. Germline lookup yields CDR1 MDHEN and CDR2 SYDVKM. The CDR3 has 16 residues. CDR3 sequence reads: CASSLRGRAVINEQFF. The CDR3 coding sequence is TGTGCCAGCAGTTTACGCGGGAGGGCCGTAATAAATGAGCAGTTCTTC.

The V call is TRBV11-2, the J call TRBJ2-7; TRBD1 matches at 7 bases. The CDR3 has 16 residues. Germline lookup yields CDR1 SGHAT and CDR2 FQNNGV. V gave up 5 bases and J gave up 3 bases; unmatched junction bases: 13. The CDR3 sequence: CASSHYPPGQIYEQYF. The CDR3 DNA sequence: TGTGCCAGCAGCCACTATCCCCCGGGACAGATCTACGAGCAGTACTTC.

The rearrangement joins TRBV9 to TRBJ2-1; TRBD2 aligns across 11 bases. The CDR3 runs to 15 residues. V shed 0 bases and J 10 bases; nucleotides not matched to a gene: 6. The germline V gene encodes CDR1 SGDLS and CDR2 YYNGEE. CDR3 region: CASSVAGLADLEQFF. The CDR3 DNA is TGTGCCAGCAGCGTAGCGGGACTAGCGGACTTGGAGCAGTTCTTC.

This rearrangement joins TRBV15 to TRBJ2-7; D is possibly TRBD2 (5 bases). This CDR3 contains 15 residues. Germline assignment: CDR1 LNHNV and CDR2 YYDKDF (reference sequence). The germline V and J ends were trimmed by 0 bases and 6 bases, with 15 bases remaining between them. In DNA, the CDR3 is TGTGCCACCAGCAGAGATCCAGCGGCGTTGGTCGAGCAGTACTTC. Translated, it gives CATSRDPAALVEQYF.

This clone has a handful of counts. The CDR3: CASSLTGIIAEAFF. As DNA, the CDR3 is TGTGCCAGCAGCTTAACAGGGATTATAGCTGAAGCTTTCTTT. The chain joins TRBV7-8 to TRBJ1-1; TRBD1 might be the D (6 bases). The CDR3 covers 14 residues. Germline V gene lookup returns CDR1 SGHVS and CDR2 FQNEAQ. Trimming cost V 2 bases and J 6 bases, with 13 bases left between them.

The chain links TRBV11-2 to TRBJ2-2; 8 bases are shared with TRBD1. The CDR3 is 15 residues long. Germline CDR1 reads SGHAT; CDR2 reads FQNNGV. V gave up 5 bases and J gave up 7 bases; unmatched junction bases: 9. The CDR3 loop reads CASSGRTGMGGELFF. Written as DNA, the CDR3 is TGTGCCAGCAGCGGTCGGACAGGGATGGGCGGGGAGCTGTTTTTT.

This chain uses TRBV7-8 with TRBJ2-7; 7 bases fit TRBD1. The germline CDR1 and CDR2 sequences are SGHVS and FQNEAQ. The CDR3 consists of 15 residues. With V trimmed by 1 base and J by 0 bases, 3 bases remained unmatched. The CDR3 sequence is CASSLVAGGSYEQYF. The DNA for the CDR3 is TGTGCCAGCAGCTTAGTGGCAGGGGGCTCCTACGAGCAGTACTTC.

The DNA of the CDR3 is TGTGCCAGCAGTGTCGGGGGGGGGCTCACAGATACGCAGTATTTT. Translating it yields CASSVGGGLTDTQYF. V is TRBV2 and J is TRBJ2-3; TRBD2 aligns across 8 bases. CDR3 length: 15 amino acids. The V gene's germline CDR1 is SNHLY and CDR2 FYNNEI. V lost 4 bases to trimming and J lost 2 bases; unmatched junction nucleotides: 5.

The V and J genes are TRBV14 and TRBJ1-2; D not certain. CDR3 length: 15 amino acids. Germline V gene lookup returns CDR1 SGHDN and CDR2 FVKESK. V lost 1 base and J 4 bases, leaving 13 bases between the germline ends. The CDR3 is CASSQVERLGYGYTF. The DNA for the CDR3 is TGTGCCAGCAGCCAAGTAGAGCGGTTGGGCTATGGCTACACCTTC.

This chain connects TRBV30 to TRBJ1-4; a weak D match, TRBD1 (6 bases). The CDR3 is made up of 14 amino acids. The germline V gene has CDR1 GTSNPN and CDR2 SVGIG (reference sequence). V lost 7 bases, J lost 3 bases, and 15 bases lay in between. CDR3 residues: CAFIQGNANEKLFF. The CDR3 bases are TGTGCCTTTATACAGGGAAATGCTAATGAAAAACTGTTTTTT.

In DNA, the CDR3 is TGTGCCAGCAGTCTACAGGGATCTTATGGCTACACCTTC. Translating gives CASSLQGSYGYTF. V and J are TRBV28 and TRBJ1-2, with D possibly being TRBD1 (6 bases). From germline, CDR1 is MDHEN and CDR2 SYDVKM. The CDR3 totals 13 residues. V was clipped by 5 bases and J by 5 bases, with 12 bases between them.

CDR3 protein: CASSPGTDIYGYTF. CDR3 nucleotide sequence: TGTGCCAGCAGTCCTGGGACAGACATTTATGGCTACACCTTC. This chain links TRBV2 with TRBJ1-2, with 7 bases fitting TRBD1. J was trimmed by 5 bases and V by 5 bases; bases with no gene match: 8. CDR1 and CDR2 (germline): SNHLY, FYNNEI. This CDR3 region has 14 residues. The entire variable domain, with the rest obtained from reference TRBV2 and TRBJ1-2, is as follows: EPEVTQTPSHQVTQMGQEVILRCVPISNHLYFYWYRQILGQKVEFLVSFYNNEISEKSEIFDDQFSVERPDGSNFTLKIRSTKLEDSAMYFCASSPGTDIYGYTFGSGTRLTVV.

The chain has TRBV7-8 and TRBJ1-1; D is unclear. The CDR3 is 17 amino acids. Germline lookup yields CDR1 SGHVS and CDR2 FQNEAQ. Trimming removed 5 bases at V and 3 bases at J, with 22 bases between. The CDR3 sequence is CASSPSGMWWRDTEAFF. As DNA, the CDR3 is TGTGCCAGCAGCCCATCCGGGATGTGGTGGAGGGACACTGAAGCTTTCTTT.

The chain joins TRBV5-1 to TRBJ2-1; D is possibly TRBD1 (5 bases). Trimming stripped 2 bases from V and 4 bases from J, with 16 bases between. The CDR3 has 16 residues. Germline assignment: CDR1 SGHRS and CDR2 YFSETQ. DNA for the CDR3: TGCGCCAGCAGCTTAGGGGCAGCGCAACTATACAATGAGCAGTTCTTC. The encoded protein is CASSLGAAQLYNEQFF.

The chain joins TRBV10-2 to TRBJ1-5; D is perhaps TRBD1 (6 bases). This CDR3 has 15 residues. Germline loops: CDR1 WSHSY, CDR2 SAAADI. With 7 bases removed from V and 7 bases from J, the gap between germline ends came to 20 bases. Here the CDR3 DNA reads TGCGCCAGCAACCGGAACAGGGAAAGGGAACAGCCCCAGCATTTT. Amino acids: CASNRNREREQPQHF.

The V call is TRBV7-8, the J call TRBJ2-6; 11 bases are a match to TRBD1. V lost 3 bases to trimming and J lost 3 bases; unmatched junction nucleotides: 13. CDR3 length equals 20 residues. Germline values: CDR1 SGHVS, CDR2 FQNEAQ. The CDR3 DNA is TGTGCCAGCAGCTTCCGGGACAGGGGGTTAGCGTTTCATGGGGCCAACGTCCTGACTTTC. Residues: CASSFRDRGLAFHGANVLTF.

The V call is TRBV9, the J call TRBJ1-2; 7 nucleotides agree with TRBD1. The CDR3 extends over 13 amino acids. V gave up 2 bases and J gave up 8 bases; unmatched junction bases: 6. Germline values: CDR1 SGDLS, CDR2 YYNGEE. CDR3 sequence (DNA): TGTGCCAGCAGCGTGGGCGACAGGGAAGGCTACACCTTC. It is translated as CASSVGDREGYTF.

This clone was counted only a few times. This chain joins TRBV19 and TRBJ2-6; D gene unclear. CDR3 length equals 15 residues. CDR1 is LNHDA, CDR2 SQIVND, per germline (reference sequence). V lost 1 base and J lost 1, with 5 bases in between. The CDR3 sequence is CASSIGQSGANVLTF. The CDR3 bases are TGTGCCAGTAGTATAGGTCAATCTGGGGCCAACGTCCTGACTTTC.

This chain joins TRBV19 and TRBJ2-1; 7 bases fit TRBD1. The CDR3 sequence is 13 residues long. J was trimmed by 9 bases and V by 2 bases; bases with no gene match: 4. CDR1 LNHDA and CDR2 SQIVND come from the germline V gene (reference sequence). The CDR3 reads CASSIPYRGEQFF. DNA of the CDR3: TGTGCCAGTAGTATACCCTACAGGGGTGAGCAGTTCTTC. The full variable domain, with the rest looked up from reference TRBV19 and TRBJ2-1, is DGGITQSPKYLFRKEGQNVTLSCEQNLNHDAMYWYRQDPGQGLRLIYYSQIVNDFQKGDIAEGYSVSREKKESFPLTVTSAQKNPTAFYLCASSIPYRGEQFFGPGTRLTVL.

J is TRBJ2-7 and V is TRBV27; 7 bases map to TRBD2. V shed 2 bases, J shed 4 bases, and the junction held 8 bases outside the gene matches. Germline CDR1 and CDR2: MNHEY and SMNVEV (reference sequence). This CDR3 is 15 amino acids long. CDR3 protein: CASSLEAGTAYEQYF. The CDR3 nucleotides read TGTGCCAGCAGTTTAGAAGCGGGAACAGCTTACGAGCAGTACTTC.

DNA of the CDR3: TGTGCCAGCAGTTTAAATGTTAGGACAGAGAAAGAGACCCAGTACTTC. Its translation: CASSLNVRTEKETQYF. The chain uses TRBV28 and TRBJ2-5; tentative D call: TRBD1 (6 bases). V was trimmed by 2 bases and J by 3 bases, leaving 16 bases between them. Germline values: CDR1 MDHEN, CDR2 SYDVKM. There are 16 residues in the CDR3.

The V gene is TRBV5-1, the J gene TRBJ2-5, with 13 bases aligning to TRBD2. V trimming: 5 bases; J trimming: 2 bases; junction bases outside the gene matches: 15. Per the germline V gene, CDR1 is SGHRS and CDR2 is YFSETQ. This CDR3 region has 19 residues. The CDR3 loop is CASSLGNWGLAGFQETQYF. The CDR3 DNA reads TGCGCCAGCAGTCTTGGGAATTGGGGACTAGCGGGGTTTCAAGAGACCCAGTACTTC.

This sequence joins TRBV27 and TRBJ2-7; 9 bases fit TRBD1. The CDR3 has 12 amino acids. Germline-derived CDR1 and CDR2 are MNHEY and SMNVEV (reference sequence). The V gene end was trimmed by 10 bases and the J gene end by 2 bases; junction bases not matched to a gene: 3. The CDR3 protein is CATRDRAYEQYF. In DNA form, the CDR3 reads TGTGCCACCCGGGACAGGGCCTACGAGCAGTACTTC.

The CDR3 DNA sequence: TGTGCCAGCAGTCTTGATCCAGATAAAGAGACCCAGTACTTC. Its protein is CASSLDPDKETQYF. The rearrangement uses TRBV5-4 and TRBJ2-5, with unresolved D. This CDR3 is built from 14 residues. The germline V gene encodes CDR1 SGHNT and CDR2 YYREEE (reference sequence). Trimming stripped 5 bases from V and 3 bases from J, with 14 bases between. The whole variable domain, remainder taken from reference TRBV5-4 and TRBJ2-5, is ETGVTQSPTHLIKTRGQQVTLRCSSQSGHNTVSWYQQALGQGPQFIFQYYREEENGRGNFPPRFSGLQFPNYSSELNVNALELDDSALYLCASSLDPDKETQYFGPGTRLLVL.

This rearrangement joins TRBV28 to TRBJ2-2; 8 nucleotides line up with TRBD1. The CDR3 is made up of 12 amino acids. J was trimmed by 14 bases and V by 3 bases; bases with no gene match: 5. Per the germline V gene, CDR1 is MDHEN and CDR2 is SYDVKM. The CDR3 coding sequence is TGTGCCAGCAGTTTGGGCAGGGGGCGACTGTTTTTT. It specifies CASSLGRGRLFF.

The rearrangement joins TRBV5-1 to TRBJ2-1; 7 nucleotides align to TRBD2. The CDR3 sequence is 15 residues long. Trimming removed 2 bases from V and 4 bases from J; junction bases left unmatched: 6. Germline-derived CDR1 and CDR2 are SGHRS and YFSETQ. CDR3 in DNA: TGCGCCAGCAGCTTCCTAGCGGACCCTTACAATGAGCAGTTCTTC. It specifies CASSFLADPYNEQFF.

As DNA, the CDR3 is TGTGCCAGCAGTTTTGACAGAACCTCCACAGATACGCAGTATTTT. The encoded protein is CASSFDRTSTDTQYF. The chain couples TRBV27 to TRBJ2-3; TRBD1 might be the D (5 bases). The V gene's germline CDR1 is MNHEY and CDR2 SMNVEV (reference sequence). Trimming took 3 bases from V and 2 from J, leaving 12 bases between them. The CDR3 contains 15 residues.

This chain joins TRBV5-1 and TRBJ2-5, with D perhaps TRBD2 (6 bases). CDR1 SGHRS and CDR2 YFSETQ come from the germline V gene. The CDR3 length is 15 residues. Trimming stripped 3 bases from V and 5 bases from J, with 17 bases between. The CDR3 here is CASSSRESTRETQYF. The CDR3 nucleotides read TGCGCCAGCAGCTCAAGGGAGTCGACTAGGGAGACCCAGTACTTC.